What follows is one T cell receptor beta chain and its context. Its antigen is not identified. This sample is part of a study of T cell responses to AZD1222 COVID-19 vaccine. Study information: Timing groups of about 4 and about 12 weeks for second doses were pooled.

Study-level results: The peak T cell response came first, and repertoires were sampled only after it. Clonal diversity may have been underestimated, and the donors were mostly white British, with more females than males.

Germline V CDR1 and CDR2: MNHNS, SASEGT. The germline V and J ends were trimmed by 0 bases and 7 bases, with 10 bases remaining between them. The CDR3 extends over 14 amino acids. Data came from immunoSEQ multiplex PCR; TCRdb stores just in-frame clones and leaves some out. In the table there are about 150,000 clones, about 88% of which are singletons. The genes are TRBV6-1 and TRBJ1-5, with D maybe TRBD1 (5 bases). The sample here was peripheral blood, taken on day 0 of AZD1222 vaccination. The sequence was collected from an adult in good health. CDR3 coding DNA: TGTGCCAGCAGTGAAGCGGGGCTGATGCAGCCCCAGCATTTT. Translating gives CASSEAGLMQPQHF.